This record concerns one T cell receptor beta chain sequence. The antigen it recognizes is unknown. No quality values exist for individual bases; no much larger clone is one base distant. The method behind the library was PCR. The run used an Illumina HiSeq 2500. TCR library preparation used molecular barcoding, with unique molecular identifiers applied to normalize quantification of the TCRbeta repertoire. The raw public reads went through TCRdb reprocessing: fastp at Q25, MiXCR clone calling, in-frame beta chains kept. Rows with one shared CDR3 protein collapse into an entry with the most common genes and DNA. The sample table records 350,000 to 400,000 distinct CDR3 sequences; around 20% of these occur just once. The top ten hold 3% to 4% of the sample. These data originate in a study of T-cell reconstitution after alpha-beta-depleted transplantation in children (dated by TCRdb to the mid-2010s). Regarding the research as a whole: Using TCR repertoire profiling, the study followed T-cell immune reconstitution in a quantitative way in children after TCRalphabeta/CD19-depleted allogeneic hematopoietic cell transplantation.

Measured from the cysteine to the phenylalanine, the CDR3 is 15 residues long. The sequence is cut down to CDR3 DNA, 45 bases in frame from base 1. The CDR1 and CDR2 encoded by the germline V gene (reference sequence) are LNHNV and YYDKDF. Trimmed from V: 5 bases; trimmed from J: 5 bases; junction bases lacking a gene match: 7. This TCR was sampled from a human donor who donated a stem cell graft to a child with acute myeloid leukemia. The sequencing here drew on PBMCs from the stem cell graft donor, taken from the stem cell graft. This receptor chain uses TRBV15 and TRBJ2-1; 9 nucleotides in the junction match TRBD1. The CDR3: CATSVPGTGNNEQFF. The DNA is as follows: TGTGCCACCAGCGTACCCGGGACAGGGAACAATGAGCAGTTCTTC.